This T cell receptor (beta chain) was captured by sequencing in a study of cytomegalovirus exposure and HLA in healthy donors. Study information: Inside one of the first data releases sat around 85 million unique TCRs taken from HLA-typed donors. The study, taken as a whole, reports: Rarity marked most TCR sequences, yet some public TCRs occurred in many donors. A list of 150 or so TCR beta chains associated with cytomegalovirus was given.

PCR primers comprised 60 Vbeta and 13 Jbeta primers. Clones were read by immunoSEQ multiplex PCR, and TCRdb kept only the in-frame ones, dropping some. Here the sample spans about 140,000 clones, over 60% being singletons. All donors participated as healthy donors of bone marrow. A note on this clone: What it recognizes is unknown.

V dropped 0 bases and J dropped 2; count of bases not matched to a gene: 10. CDR3 length: 18 amino acids. Germline CDR1 SGHRS, CDR2 YFSETQ. This sequence originates from a female donor in good health and CMV-seronegative. Sequences were obtained from PBMCs. The rearrangement links TRBV5-1 to TRBJ1-5, with 8 bases lining up with TRBD1. The CDR3 region is CASSLGSLQGGGNQPQHF. CDR3 DNA: TGCGCCAGCAGCTTGGGTTCTTTACAGGGGGGAGGCAATCAGCCCCAGCATTTT. The full variable domain, its missing parts supplied by reference TRBV5-1 and TRBJ1-5, is KAGVTQTPRYLIKTRGQQVTLSCSPISGHRSVSWYQQTPGQGLQFLFEYFSETQRNKGNFPGRFSGRQFSNSRSEMNVSTLELGDSALYLCASSLGSLQGGGNQPQHFGDGTRLSIL.